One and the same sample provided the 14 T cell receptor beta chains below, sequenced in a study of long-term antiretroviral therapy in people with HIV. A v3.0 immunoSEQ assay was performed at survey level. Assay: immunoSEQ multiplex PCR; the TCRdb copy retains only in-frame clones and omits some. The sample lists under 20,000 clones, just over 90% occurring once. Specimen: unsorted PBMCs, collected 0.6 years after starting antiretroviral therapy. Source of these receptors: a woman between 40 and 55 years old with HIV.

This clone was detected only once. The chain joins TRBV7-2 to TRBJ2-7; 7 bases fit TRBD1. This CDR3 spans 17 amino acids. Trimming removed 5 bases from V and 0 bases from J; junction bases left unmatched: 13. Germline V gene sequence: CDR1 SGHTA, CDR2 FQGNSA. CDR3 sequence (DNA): TGTGCCAGCAGCCTCCGAGACAGGGCCTTTAGCTCCTACGAGCAGTACTTC. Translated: CASSLRDRAFSSYEQYF.

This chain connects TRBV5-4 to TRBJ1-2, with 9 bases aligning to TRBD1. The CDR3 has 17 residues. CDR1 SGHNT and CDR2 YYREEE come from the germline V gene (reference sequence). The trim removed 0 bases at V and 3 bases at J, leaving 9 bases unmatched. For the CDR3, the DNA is TGTGCCAGCAGCTTGGGACCCGGGACAGGGCTATACTATGGCTACACCTTC. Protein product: CASSLGPGTGLYYGYTF.

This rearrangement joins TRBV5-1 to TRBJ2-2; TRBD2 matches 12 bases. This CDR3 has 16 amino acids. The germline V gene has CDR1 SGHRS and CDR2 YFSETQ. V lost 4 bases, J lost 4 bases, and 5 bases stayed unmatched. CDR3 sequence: CASSTSSGGATGELFF. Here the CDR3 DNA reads TGCGCCAGCAGCACTTCTAGCGGGGGGGCCACCGGGGAGCTGTTTTTT. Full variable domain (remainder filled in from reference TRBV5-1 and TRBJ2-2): KAGVTQTPRYLIKTRGQQVTLSCSPISGHRSVSWYQQTPGQGLQFLFEYFSETQRNKGNFPGRFSGRQFSNSRSEMNVSTLELGDSALYLCASSTSSGGATGELFFGEGSRLTVL.

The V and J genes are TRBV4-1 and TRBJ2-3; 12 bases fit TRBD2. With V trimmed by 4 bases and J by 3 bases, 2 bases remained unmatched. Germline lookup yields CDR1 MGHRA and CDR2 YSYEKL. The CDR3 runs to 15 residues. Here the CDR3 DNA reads TGCGCCAGCAGCCTGACTAGCGGGGGAACAGATACGCAGTATTTT. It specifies CASSLTSGGTDTQYF.

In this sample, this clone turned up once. As DNA, the CDR3 is TGTGCCAGCTCCAAAGAAGGGAGCCACGAGCAGTACTTC. The encoded protein is CASSKEGSHEQYF. The J gene is TRBJ2-7, the V gene TRBV6-6; a weak D match, TRBD2 (5 bases). Trimming stripped 8 bases from V and 5 bases from J, with 16 bases between. Germline lookup yields CDR1 MNHNY and CDR2 SVGAGI (reference sequence). The CDR3 contains 13 residues.

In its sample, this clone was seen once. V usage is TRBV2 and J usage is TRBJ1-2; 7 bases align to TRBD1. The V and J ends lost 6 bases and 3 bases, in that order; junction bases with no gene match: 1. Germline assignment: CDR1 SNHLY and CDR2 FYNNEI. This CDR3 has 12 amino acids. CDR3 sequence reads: CASSTGDYGYTF. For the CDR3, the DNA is TGTGCCAGCAGCACAGGGGACTATGGCTACACCTTC.

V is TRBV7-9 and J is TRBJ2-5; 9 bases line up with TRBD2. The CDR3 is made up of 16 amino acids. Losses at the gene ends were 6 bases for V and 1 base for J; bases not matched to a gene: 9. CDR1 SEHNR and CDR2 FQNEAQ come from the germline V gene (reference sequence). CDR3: CASRRSASGAQETQYF. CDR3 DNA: TGTGCCAGCAGAAGGTCGGCTAGCGGGGCCCAAGAGACCCAGTACTTC. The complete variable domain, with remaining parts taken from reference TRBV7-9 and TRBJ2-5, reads DTGVSQNPRHKITKRGQNVTFRCDPISEHNRLYWYRQTLGQGPEFLTYFQNEAQLEKSRLLSDRFSAERPKGSFSTLEIQRTEQGDSAMYLCASRRSASGAQETQYFGPGTRLLVL.

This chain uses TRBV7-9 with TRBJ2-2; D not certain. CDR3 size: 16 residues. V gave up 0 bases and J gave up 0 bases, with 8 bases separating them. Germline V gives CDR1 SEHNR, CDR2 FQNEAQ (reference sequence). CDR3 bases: TGTGCCAGCAGCTTAGCGCTTGCCTCGAACACCGGGGAGCTGTTTTTT. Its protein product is CASSLALASNTGELFF.

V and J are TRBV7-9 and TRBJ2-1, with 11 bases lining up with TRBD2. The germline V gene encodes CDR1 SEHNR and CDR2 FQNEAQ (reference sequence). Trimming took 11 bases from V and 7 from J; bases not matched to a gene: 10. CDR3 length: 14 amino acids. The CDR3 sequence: CAGDRGTSGNEQFF. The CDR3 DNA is TGTGCCGGGGATCGCGGGACTAGCGGTAATGAGCAGTTCTTC.

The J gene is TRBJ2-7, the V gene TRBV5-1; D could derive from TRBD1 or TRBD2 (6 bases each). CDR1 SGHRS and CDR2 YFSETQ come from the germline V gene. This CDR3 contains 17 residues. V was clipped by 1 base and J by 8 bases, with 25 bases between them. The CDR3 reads CASSLLAGRSRGTQQYF. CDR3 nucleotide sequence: TGCGCCAGCAGCTTGTTGGCGGGGCGGTCCAGGGGTACGCAGCAGTACTTC. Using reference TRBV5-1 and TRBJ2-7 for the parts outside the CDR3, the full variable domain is KAGVTQTPRYLIKTRGQQVTLSCSPISGHRSVSWYQQTPGQGLQFLFEYFSETQRNKGNFPGRFSGRQFSNSRSEMNVSTLELGDSALYLCASSLLAGRSRGTQQYFGPGTRLTVT.

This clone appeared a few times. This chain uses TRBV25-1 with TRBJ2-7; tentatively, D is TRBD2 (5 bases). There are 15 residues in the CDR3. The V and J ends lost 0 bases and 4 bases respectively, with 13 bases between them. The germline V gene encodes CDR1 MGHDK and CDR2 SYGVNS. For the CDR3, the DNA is TGTGCCAGCAGTGAATATGGAGGCTTTCGGTACGAGCAGTACTTC. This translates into CASSEYGGFRYEQYF.

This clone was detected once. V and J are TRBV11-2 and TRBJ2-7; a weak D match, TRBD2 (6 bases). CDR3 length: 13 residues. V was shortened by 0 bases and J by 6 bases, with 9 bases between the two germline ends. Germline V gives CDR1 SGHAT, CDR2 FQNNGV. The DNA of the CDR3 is TGTGCCAGCAGCTTAGATGCGGGGAGCGAGCAGTACTTC. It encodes CASSLDAGSEQYF. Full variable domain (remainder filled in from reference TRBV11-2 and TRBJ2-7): EAGVAQSPRYKIIEKRQSVAFWCNPISGHATLYWYQQILGQGPKLLIQFQNNGVVDDSQLPKDRFSAERLKGVDSTLKIQPAKLEDSAVYLCASSLDAGSEQYFGPGTRLTVT.

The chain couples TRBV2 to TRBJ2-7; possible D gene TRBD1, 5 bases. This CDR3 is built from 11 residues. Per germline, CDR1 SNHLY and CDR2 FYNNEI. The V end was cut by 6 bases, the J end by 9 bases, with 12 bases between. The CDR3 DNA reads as TGTGCCAGCAGCCAACAGGTGGGGCAGTACTTC. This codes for CASSQQVGQYF.

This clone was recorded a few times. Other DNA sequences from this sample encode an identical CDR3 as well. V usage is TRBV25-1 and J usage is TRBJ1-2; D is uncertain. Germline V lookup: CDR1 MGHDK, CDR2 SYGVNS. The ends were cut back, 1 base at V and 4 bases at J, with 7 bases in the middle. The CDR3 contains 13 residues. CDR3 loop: CASSESGLYGYTF. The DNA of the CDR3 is TGTGCCAGCAGTGAATCGGGCCTCTATGGCTACACCTTC.